Below are 24 T cell receptor beta chains sequenced from a single sample in a study of PD-L1 blockade in urothelial cancer. Assay: immunoSEQ multiplex PCR; the TCRdb copy retains only in-frame clones and omits some. In the table there are fewer than 30,000 clones, roughly 84% of which are singletons. Time point denoted: peripheral blood 6 weeks after treatment start. Material: PBMCs, obtained around atezolizumab (anti-PD-L1) treatment. Every receptor here comes from a man between 65 and 85 years old with urothelial cancer.

The rearrangement joins TRBV7-2 to TRBJ2-1, with TRBD2 identical over 8 bases. This CDR3 contains 15 residues. CDR1 and CDR2 (germline): SGHTA, FQGNSA. Trimming removed 4 bases from V and 8 bases from J; junction bases left unmatched: 10. The CDR3 here is CASSSPAGGLDEQFF. The CDR3 region has the DNA TGTGCCAGCAGCTCACCGGCGGGGGGTTTGGATGAGCAGTTCTTC.

Note on this clone: One junction end does not reproduce the germline sequence, and a read error may be involved. V and J are TRBV23-1 and TRBJ1-1; tentatively, D is TRBD1 (6 bases). TRBV23-1 is given ORF status, its function remaining uncertain. The CDR3 length is 18 residues. CDR3 coding DNA: TGCGCCAGCAGCATATCTCCACCCCACTTAACAGGGAACGCTGAAGCTTTCTTT. Amino acid sequence: CASSISPPHLTGNAEAFF.

This chain connects TRBV28 to TRBJ2-5; D is unresolved. This CDR3 has 12 amino acids. The V end was cut by 2 bases, the J end by 5 bases, with 6 bases between. Germline values: CDR1 MDHEN, CDR2 SYDVKM. CDR3 nucleotide sequence: TGTGCCAGCAGTTTAAGGCGGGAGACCCAGTACTTC. It encodes CASSLRRETQYF. Together with reference TRBV28 and TRBJ2-5, the CDR3 gives the full variable domain: DVKVTQSSRYLVKRTGEKVFLECVQDMDHENMFWYRQDPGLGLRLIYFSYDVKMKEKGDIPEGYSVSREKKERFSLILESASTNQTSMYLCASSLRRETQYFGPGTRLLVL.

The chain couples TRBV19 to TRBJ1-2; 7 bases line up with TRBD1. Germline V gene lookup returns CDR1 LNHDA and CDR2 SQIVND (reference sequence). This CDR3 spans 17 amino acids. V shed 5 bases and J 0 bases; nucleotides not matched to a gene: 12. The CDR3 DNA reads TGTGCCAGTAGTCCGCGGACAGGAGGCGCCCCTAACTATGGCTACACCTTC. Translation gives CASSPRTGGAPNYGYTF.

The chain employs TRBV5-1 and TRBJ1-2, with 9 bases identical to TRBD1. V lost 1 base to trimming and J lost 6 bases; unmatched junction nucleotides: 7. Per germline, CDR1 SGHRS and CDR2 YFSETQ. The CDR3 is 15 amino acids. In DNA form, the CDR3 reads TGCGCCAGCAGCTTGTCCGGGACAGGGCAGGATGGCTACACCTTC. This sequence encodes CASSLSGTGQDGYTF.

This clone occurred once. The rearrangement links TRBV6-5 to TRBJ2-3; perhaps TRBD1 as D (5 bases). The V gene's germline CDR1 is MNHEY and CDR2 SVGAGI. V was clipped by 7 bases and J by 1 base, with 9 bases between them. The CDR3 spans 13 residues. The CDR3 DNA reads as TGTGCCAGCAAACCGACAGGCACAGATACGCAGTATTTT. Translated: CASKPTGTDTQYF.

The chain is built from TRBV11-2 and TRBJ1-1; 7 bases line up with TRBD1. Germline assignment: CDR1 SGHAT and CDR2 FQNNGV. The CDR3 totals 14 residues. The V segment lost 2 bases and the J segment 4 bases; nucleotides outside the gene matches: 4. DNA for the CDR3: TGTGCCAGCAGCTTAATGACAGGGCCCACTGAAGCTTTCTTT. Its protein product is CASSLMTGPTEAFF.

J is TRBJ2-1 and V is TRBV13; TRBD2 agrees at 10 bases. The CDR3 has 14 amino acids. Germline CDR1 and CDR2: PRHDT and FYEKMQ (reference sequence). The V gene end was trimmed by 3 bases and the J gene end by 7 bases; junction bases not matched to a gene: 3. Written as DNA, the CDR3 is TGTGCCAGCAGCTTCCTTAGCGGGAGGAATGAGCAGTTCTTC. It yields the protein CASSFLSGRNEQFF.

CDR3 in DNA: TGTGCCACCAGCAGGGGACTCACCGGGGAGCTGTTTTTT. Protein sequence: CATSRGLTGELFF. The J gene is TRBJ2-2, the V gene TRBV15, with TRBD2 as a possible D gene (6 bases). The germline gives CDR1 LNHNV, CDR2 YYDKDF (reference sequence). Trimming took 3 bases from V and 4 from J, leaving 6 bases between them. This CDR3 has 13 residues.

Only one count was recorded for this clone. The V and J genes are TRBV4-1 and TRBJ1-5; the D gene is possibly TRBD1 (6 bases). V was cut by 0 bases and J by 6 bases, with 12 bases left in between. Germline V gene data show CDR1 as MGHRA and CDR2 as YSYEKL. This CDR3 has 15 amino acids. CDR3 residues: CASSQDLNRAQPQHF. CDR3 DNA: TGCGCCAGCAGCCAAGATCTCAACAGGGCTCAGCCCCAGCATTTT.

The chain is built from TRBV5-1 and TRBJ1-5, with a weak D call TRBD1 (6 bases). V lost 0 bases and J 2 bases, leaving 9 bases between the germline ends. This CDR3 contains 15 residues. Germline V gives CDR1 SGHRS, CDR2 YFSETQ. The DNA for the CDR3 is TGCGCCAGCAGCTTGGGGCAGGGGCGCAATCAGCCCCAGCATTTT. Its protein product is CASSLGQGRNQPQHF.

This clone was found once. The chain combines TRBV28 with TRBJ2-1; TRBD1 agrees at 9 bases. J was trimmed by 6 bases and V by 6 bases; bases with no gene match: 9. This CDR3 is built from 15 residues. Germline CDR1 and CDR2: MDHEN and SYDVKM. CDR3 DNA sequence: TGTGCCAGCAGCGACATGGGACAGGGCTTCAATGAGCAGTTCTTC. Its translation is CASSDMGQGFNEQFF.

This rearrangement joins TRBV2 to TRBJ2-1; TRBD2 agrees at 11 bases. Germline values: CDR1 SNHLY, CDR2 FYNNEI. Trimming at V came to 3 bases and at J to 9 bases, leaving 7 bases not matched to a gene. CDR3 length: 15 amino acids. This CDR3 is CASSDKTSGIGEQFF. The CDR3 nucleotides read TGTGCCAGCAGTGATAAGACTAGCGGGATAGGTGAGCAGTTCTTC. Together with reference TRBV2 and TRBJ2-1, the CDR3 gives the full variable domain: EPEVTQTPSHQVTQMGQEVILRCVPISNHLYFYWYRQILGQKVEFLVSFYNNEISEKSEIFDDQFSVERPDGSNFTLKIRSTKLEDSAMYFCASSDKTSGIGEQFFGPGTRLTVL.

The chain joins TRBV4-1 to TRBJ2-3; 14 nucleotides agree with TRBD2. The V and J ends lost 0 bases and 5 bases, in that order; junction bases with no gene match: 10. CDR1 and CDR2 (germline): MGHRA, YSYEKL. This CDR3 region has 19 residues. The CDR3 bases are TGCGCCAGCAGCCAAGATTCCGCGGGACTAGCGGGAGTTAAAGATACGCAGTATTTT. Amino acid sequence: CASSQDSAGLAGVKDTQYF.

The chain employs TRBV5-1 and TRBJ2-6; 7 nucleotides agree with TRBD1. This CDR3 spans 15 amino acids. Per germline, CDR1 SGHRS and CDR2 YFSETQ. V shed 4 bases, J shed 2 bases, and the junction held 3 bases outside the gene matches. CDR3 protein: CASSLGTAGANVLTF. The CDR3 DNA is TGCGCCAGCAGCCTTGGGACAGCTGGGGCCAACGTCCTGACTTTC.

V gene TRBV28 combines with J gene TRBJ2-1; 10 bases match TRBD2. The V and J ends lost 6 bases and 1 base, in that order; junction bases with no gene match: 9. The V gene's germline CDR1 is MDHEN and CDR2 SYDVKM. CDR3 length equals 17 residues. The CDR3 sequence: CASRPSGGAFSYNEQFF. The CDR3 nucleotides are TGTGCCAGCAGACCCAGCGGGGGGGCCTTTTCCTACAATGAGCAGTTCTTC.

CDR3: CSVSGGAYEQYF. The DNA of the CDR3 is TGCAGCGTTTCAGGAGGAGCGTACGAGCAGTACTTC. The gene calls are TRBV29-1 and TRBJ2-7; the D gene is possibly TRBD2 (5 bases). The germline V gene encodes CDR1 SQVTM and CDR2 ANQGSEA. The CDR3 totals 12 residues. The V gene lost 5 bases and the J gene lost 4 bases, with 12 bases spanning the gap.

This clone is a singleton in its sample. The genes are TRBV6-1 and TRBJ1-4, with a tentative D call TRBD1 (5 bases). Germline CDR1 is MNHNS and CDR2 is SASEGT. V was cut by 7 bases and J by 6 bases, with 18 bases left in between. CDR3 length: 15 residues. CDR3 bases: TGTGCCAGCACCAAGGAGGGGTGGGCGGATGAAAAACTGTTTTTT. Its protein is CASTKEGWADEKLFF.

The gene calls are TRBV5-1 and TRBJ2-7; TRBD1 matches at 7 bases. Germline V gives CDR1 SGHRS, CDR2 YFSETQ. V gave up 4 bases and J gave up 1 base; unmatched junction bases: 8. The CDR3 has 15 residues. The CDR3 is CASSTDGQVSYEQYF. CDR3 DNA: TGCGCCAGCAGCACCGATGGACAGGTATCCTACGAGCAGTACTTC. Full variable domain (remainder filled in from reference TRBV5-1 and TRBJ2-7): KAGVTQTPRYLIKTRGQQVTLSCSPISGHRSVSWYQQTPGQGLQFLFEYFSETQRNKGNFPGRFSGRQFSNSRSEMNVSTLELGDSALYLCASSTDGQVSYEQYFGPGTRLTVT.

CDR3 loop: CASSFAGDIQYF. Written as DNA, the CDR3 is TGTGCCAGCAGCTTTGCAGGGGACATTCAGTACTTC. V is TRBV7-2 and J is TRBJ2-4; possibly TRBD1 for D (6 bases). Germline-derived CDR1 and CDR2 are SGHTA and FQGNSA. The CDR3 contains 12 residues. V shed 3 bases and J shed 8 bases, with 8 bases lying between them. Looking up the rest from reference TRBV7-2 and TRBJ2-4 gives the full variable domain: GAGVSQSPSNKVTEKGKDVELRCDPISGHTALYWYRQSLGQGLEFLIYFQGNSAPDKSGLPSDRFSAERTGGSVSTLTIQRTQQEDSAVYLCASSFAGDIQYFGAGTRLSVL.

This chain connects TRBV19 to TRBJ1-1; D is possibly TRBD1 (5 bases). The CDR3 loop spans 14 amino acids. Germline CDR1 reads LNHDA; CDR2 reads SQIVND (reference sequence). V lost 5 bases to trimming and J lost 3 bases, with 13 bases between them. The CDR3: CASSEQAGYTEAFF. CDR3 nucleotides: TGTGCCAGTAGTGAACAGGCGGGGTACACTGAAGCTTTCTTT.

This chain links TRBV29-1 with TRBJ1-1; D call uncertain. The CDR3 is 11 residues long. V dropped 4 bases and J dropped 11 bases, with 14 bases sitting between them. CDR1 is SQVTM and CDR2 is ANQGSEA in the germline V gene. This CDR3 reads CSVGVANWAFF. CDR3 DNA: TGCAGCGTTGGAGTCGCGAATTGGGCTTTCTTT.

The V call is TRBV14, the J call TRBJ2-5, with 9 positions matching TRBD1. The CDR3 spans 14 residues. CDR1 is SGHDN and CDR2 is FVKESK in the germline V gene. Losses at the gene ends were 4 bases for V and 4 bases for J; bases not matched to a gene: 4. The CDR3 sequence: CASSRDRVGETQYF. CDR3 nucleotide sequence: TGTGCCAGCAGCCGGGACAGGGTAGGAGAGACCCAGTACTTC.

This chain connects TRBV18 to TRBJ1-6; D is unresolved. Looked up from germline, CDR1 is KGHSH and CDR2 is LQKENI. The V and J ends lost 2 bases and 7 bases respectively, with 9 bases between them. The CDR3 is 14 residues long. CDR3 in amino acids: CASSPGRENSPLHF. DNA of the CDR3: TGTGCCAGCTCACCAGGAAGGGAGAATTCACCCCTCCACTTT.